The clone carrying this TCR beta chain was counted a few times. PCR used 60 Vbeta primers and 13 Jbeta primers. The method was immunoSEQ multiplex PCR; TCRdb's version includes in-frame clones alone and lacks a portion of them. The table shows more than 60,000 clones, with about 68% occurring only once. The sample originates from a study of cytomegalovirus exposure and HLA in healthy donors. V gave up 7 bases and J gave up 2 bases, with 14 bases separating them. Germline V gene lookup returns CDR1 SQVTM and CDR2 ANQGSEA. This CDR3 region has 13 residues. The sequenced material came from PBMCs. The V and J genes are TRBV29-1 and TRBJ1-1, with D tentatively TRBD1 (6 bases). The TCR comes from a man in his forties in good health and CMV-seropositive. The CDR3 DNA follows: TGCAGCGGCATAGGGACAAGCAACACTGAAGCTTTCTTT. Protein product: CSGIGTSNTEAFF.